The present T cell receptor (beta chain) was sequenced within a study of cytomegalovirus exposure and HLA in healthy donors. General study findings and limits: It was around 160 TCR beta chains that were listed as cytomegalovirus-associated.

Worth noting for this clone: Its specificity is unknown.

The CDR3 is made up of 16 amino acids. Looked up from germline, CDR1 is SGHVS and CDR2 is FNYEAQ. V lost 5 bases, J lost 5 bases, and 15 bases stayed unmatched. Sequenced by immunoSEQ multiplex PCR; TCRdb stores in-frame clones only, minus some. The data hold 130,000 or so clones, with approximately 89% observed a single time. The TCR was taken from a man aged 25 to 40 in good health and CMV-seronegative. Sequenced: PBMCs. The rearrangement uses TRBV7-6 and TRBJ2-7, with 7 bases that match TRBD2. CDR3 region: CASSPLLPSGWDEQYF. CDR3 in DNA: TGTGCCAGCAGCCCGCTCCTCCCTAGCGGCTGGGACGAGCAGTACTTC.